These T cell receptor beta chains were read from a single sample in a study of Ad26.COV2.S vaccination and SARS-CoV-2 variants. Assay used: immunoSEQ multiplex PCR; TCRdb lists only in-frame clones, some missing. The sample lists about 280,000 clones; over 75% were seen once. Sequencing used peripheral blood, obtained in a trial of Ad26.COV2.S vaccine versus placebo. All receptors come from a person aged 18 to 59 who received the Ad26.COV2.S COVID-19 vaccine or a placebo. Each CDR3 is given with its conserved first and last residue. D genes are given only for firm matches. Clone size appears in some rows only: once, few, many, or a class for an expanded clone.

len: 15; abundance: .; v_gene: TRBV19; d_gene: .; j_gene: TRBJ2-1; CDR3nt: TGTGCCAGTAGTTATAGGGGGACTACGTGGAATGAGCAGTTCTTC; CDR3aa: CASSYRGTTWNEQFF
len: 12; abundance: once; v_gene: TRBV11-3; d_gene: .; j_gene: TRBJ2-5; CDR3nt: TGTGCCAGTTCAGGGCTCGGAGAGACCCAGTACTTC; CDR3aa: CASSGLGETQYF
len: 16; abundance: .; v_gene: TRBV2; d_gene: .; j_gene: TRBJ2-3; CDR3nt: TGTGCCAGCAGCGCCGATGGACGGATTAGCACAGATACGCAGTATTTT; CDR3aa: CASSADGRISTDTQYF
len: 15; abundance: .; v_gene: TRBV7-9; d_gene: .; j_gene: TRBJ2-5; CDR3nt: TGTGCCAGCAGCCCGGAGGGATTACTACAAGAGACCCAGTACTTC; CDR3aa: CASSPEGLLQETQYF
len: 18; abundance: .; v_gene: TRBV19; d_gene: .; j_gene: TRBJ1-2; CDR3nt: TGTGCCAGTAGTATAGAGGAGAACAGCCCGGATTCTAACTATGGCTACACCTTC; CDR3aa: CASSIEENSPDSNYGYTF
len: 16; abundance: .; v_gene: TRBV6-5; d_gene: TRBD1; j_gene: TRBJ1-2; CDR3nt: TGTGCCAGCAGTTCCCTCTCCCCAGGCAGGGGGCATGGCTACACCTTC; CDR3aa: CASSSLSPGRGHGYTF
len: 13; abundance: .; v_gene: TRBV27; d_gene: .; j_gene: TRBJ2-5; CDR3nt: TGTGCCAGCTATCGTCCCGCGAGTGAGACCCAGTACTTC; CDR3aa: CASYRPASETQYF
len: 15; abundance: .; v_gene: TRBV7-6; d_gene: TRBD2; j_gene: TRBJ2-1; CDR3nt: TGTGCCAGCAGCCTGGGGCGGGGGGGCTTAAATGAGCAGTTCTTC; CDR3aa: CASSLGRGGLNEQFF
len: 17; abundance: .; v_gene: TRBV9; d_gene: TRBD1; j_gene: TRBJ1-2; CDR3nt: TGTGCCAGCAGCGTAGAGACCCGGGACAGGGGGCGAGGAGGCTACACCTTC; CDR3aa: CASSVETRDRGRGGYTF
len: 16; abundance: .; v_gene: TRBV5-1; d_gene: .; j_gene: TRBJ2-7; CDR3nt: TGCGCCAGCAGCTATCATTCCTGGTACAGTTCCTACGAGCAGTACTTC; CDR3aa: CASSYHSWYSSYEQYF
len: 16; abundance: .; v_gene: TRBV7-9; d_gene: .; j_gene: TRBJ2-3; CDR3nt: TGTGCCAGCAGCTTCTGGATCACGATAGGCACAGATACGCAGTATTTT; CDR3aa: CASSFWITIGTDTQYF
len: 14; abundance: .; v_gene: TRBV28; d_gene: .; j_gene: TRBJ1-2; CDR3nt: .; CDR3aa: CASSLWGAGATDTF
len: 13; abundance: .; v_gene: TRBV19; d_gene: TRBD1; j_gene: TRBJ2-7; CDR3nt: TGTGCCAGCGGGACAGCCAACCCCTACGAGCAGTACTTC; CDR3aa: CASGTANPYEQYF
len: 17; abundance: .; v_gene: TRBV4-2; d_gene: .; j_gene: TRBJ1-4; CDR3nt: TGTGCCAGCAGCCAAAATCCCGGGAAACTTAACGAGGAAAAACTGTTTTTT; CDR3aa: CASSQNPGKLNEEKLFF
len: 18; abundance: .; v_gene: TRBV4-1; d_gene: TRBD1; j_gene: TRBJ1-5; CDR3nt: TGCGCCAGCAGCCAAGGGCCCAACGACAGGGTAAATACTCAGCCCCAGCATTTT; CDR3aa: CASSQGPNDRVNTQPQHF